These 15 T cell receptor beta chains came from one sample sequenced in a study of blood T cell repertoires in COVID-19. Assay used: immunoSEQ multiplex PCR; TCRdb lists only in-frame clones, some missing. The data hold about 140,000 clones, with around 81% observed a single time. What was sequenced was peripheral blood. The source is a human donor in a cohort sampled during active COVID-19.

V usage is TRBV6-5 and J usage is TRBJ1-5; TRBD1 is a possible D gene (5 bases). Trimming took 8 bases from V and 6 from J, leaving 14 bases between them. The CDR3 runs to 13 residues. CDR1 is MNHEY and CDR2 is SVGAGI in the germline V gene. CDR3 loop: CASVRDSGQPQHF. In nucleotides, the CDR3 is TGTGCCAGCGTTCGGGACTCCGGTCAGCCCCAGCATTTT.

The V gene is TRBV7-9, the J gene TRBJ2-7; 7 bases map to TRBD1. Looked up from germline, CDR1 is SEHNR and CDR2 is FQNEAQ (reference sequence). V shed 5 bases, J shed 7 bases, and the junction held 11 bases outside the gene matches. CDR3 length equals 14 residues. CDR3 sequence: CASSQRQGHTEQYF. In nucleotides, the CDR3 is TGTGCCAGCAGCCAGCGACAGGGTCACACAGAGCAGTACTTC.

This sequence joins TRBV12-3 or TRBV12-4 and TRBJ2-1; possibly TRBD1 for D (6 bases). The CDR3 loop spans 12 amino acids. V lost 1 base, J lost 15 bases, and 13 bases lay in between. The CDR3 nucleotides read TGTGCCAGCAGTTTAGGGGAGACAGGTCCGTTCTTC. Protein product: CASSLGETGPFF.

The chain couples TRBV2 to TRBJ2-7; D possibly corresponds to TRBD2 (6 bases). The V gene lost 6 bases and the J gene lost 2 bases, with 14 bases spanning the gap. This CDR3 spans 14 amino acids. The germline V gene has CDR1 SNHLY and CDR2 FYNNEI. CDR3 bases: TGTGCCAGCAGAGCGAACCGGGAGACCTACGAGCAGTACTTC. Its protein is CASRANRETYEQYF.

The chain uses TRBV5-6 and TRBJ1-1, with 7 bases lining up with TRBD1. V lost 2 bases to trimming and J lost 4 bases; unmatched junction nucleotides: 5. The CDR3 contains 14 residues. CDR1 and CDR2 from the germline V gene are SGHDT and YYEEEE. CDR3 amino acids: CASSLRGPTTEAFF. For the CDR3, the DNA is TGTGCCAGCAGCTTAAGGGGGCCGACCACTGAAGCTTTCTTT.

The chain joins TRBV19 to TRBJ2-2; possibly TRBD1 for D (6 bases). CDR1 is LNHDA and CDR2 is SQIVND in the germline V gene (reference sequence). This CDR3 comprises 18 residues. Trimming took off 5 bases at V and 2 bases at J, with 21 bases between the two ends. CDR3 protein: CASSHPGTRGVNTGELFF. CDR3 nucleotides: TGTGCCAGTAGTCATCCCGGGACAAGGGGTGTAAACACCGGGGAGCTGTTTTTT.

The chain joins TRBV6-5 to TRBJ1-3; D remains unclear. The CDR3 is 14 residues long. With 0 bases removed from V and 3 bases from J, the gap between germline ends came to 6 bases. Germline V gene lookup returns CDR1 MNHEY and CDR2 SVGAGI. CDR3 sequence: CASSYSGYGNTIYF. Written as DNA, the CDR3 is TGTGCCAGCAGTTACTCCGGGTATGGAAACACCATATATTTT.

The chain carries TRBV28 and TRBJ2-6; maybe TRBD2 (6 bases). Germline V gene lookup returns CDR1 MDHEN and CDR2 SYDVKM. V was pared by 7 bases and J by 5 bases, with 15 bases between. The CDR3 is 15 residues long. The CDR3 DNA reads as TGTGCCAGCACCCCGGAGGGCGCCCGGGCCAACGTCCTGACTTTC. It encodes CASTPEGARANVLTF. Together with reference TRBV28 and TRBJ2-6, the CDR3 gives the full variable domain: DVKVTQSSRYLVKRTGEKVFLECVQDMDHENMFWYRQDPGLGLRLIYFSYDVKMKEKGDIPEGYSVSREKKERFSLILESASTNQTSMYLCASTPEGARANVLTFGAGSRLTVL.

The rearrangement uses TRBV6-5 and TRBJ2-1, with 9 bases identical to TRBD1. V was clipped by 6 bases and J by 6 bases; unmatched bases: 6. This CDR3 spans 14 amino acids. Germline V CDR1 and CDR2: MNHEY, SVGAGI. The CDR3 DNA reads as TGTGCCAGCAGGGGGACAGGGCGTCCCAATGAGCAGTTCTTC. Translated, it gives CASRGTGRPNEQFF.

V is TRBV7-9 and J is TRBJ2-7, with 8 bases matching TRBD1. V dropped 5 bases and J dropped 3; count of bases not matched to a gene: 9. Per the germline V gene, CDR1 is SEHNR and CDR2 is FQNEAQ (reference sequence). This CDR3 has 15 amino acids. CDR3 nucleotide sequence: TGTGCCAGCAGCATACCGGGACAGGCGGGCTACGAGCAGTACTTC. Protein: CASSIPGQAGYEQYF.

This clone was observed a few times. J is TRBJ1-2 and V is TRBV4-1; 7 bases line up with TRBD1. Per germline, CDR1 MGHRA and CDR2 YSYEKL. V shed 2 bases, J shed 5 bases, and the junction held 11 bases outside the gene matches. The CDR3 spans 16 residues. This CDR3 is CASSQPTDRRIYGYTF. Written as DNA, the CDR3 is TGCGCCAGCAGCCAACCCACGGACAGGCGGATTTATGGCTACACCTTC.

J is TRBJ1-2 and V is TRBV19; TRBD1 agrees at 9 bases. Losses at the gene ends were 6 bases for V and 2 bases for J; bases not matched to a gene: 13. Germline V CDR1 and CDR2: LNHDA, SQIVND (reference sequence). The CDR3 is made up of 17 amino acids. The CDR3 sequence is CASSPDRGALWNYGYTF. The CDR3 DNA follows: TGTGCCAGTAGCCCGGACAGGGGCGCACTGTGGAACTATGGCTACACCTTC.

The chain employs TRBV18 and TRBJ1-3, with D hard to call. This CDR3 comprises 15 residues. The germline V and J ends were trimmed by 4 bases and 4 bases, with 14 bases remaining between them. CDR1 KGHSH and CDR2 LQKENI come from the germline V gene. CDR3 nucleotide sequence: TGTGCCAGCTCACAAGATACGGGGTCCGGAAACACCATATATTTT. It encodes CASSQDTGSGNTIYF.

This clone came up once. The chain combines TRBV5-5 with TRBJ1-1, with a tentative D call TRBD1 (6 bases). Trimming stripped 5 bases from V and 2 bases from J, with 13 bases between. The germline gives CDR1 SGHKS, CDR2 YYEKEE (reference sequence). The CDR3 runs 14 residues. The CDR3 bases are TGTGCCAGCAGACCCGGGACACTTAACACTGAAGCTTTCTTT. Its translation: CASRPGTLNTEAFF.

The chain carries TRBV16 and TRBJ1-1; 9 bases are a match to TRBD1. V was clipped by 4 bases and J by 4 bases; unmatched bases: 4. CDR1 and CDR2 from the germline V gene are KGHSY and FQNENV. CDR3 size: 14 residues. The CDR3 reads CASSPQGQGTEAFF. In DNA, the CDR3 is TGTGCCAGCAGCCCTCAGGGACAGGGCACTGAAGCTTTCTTT.